The rows below give T cell receptor beta chains drawn from one sample of a study of T cell responses to AZD1222 COVID-19 vaccine. Sequencing used immunoSEQ multiplex PCR; TCRdb keeps in-frame clones, though not all of them. The data hold 90,000 to 110,000 clones, with about 80% observed a single time. The material was peripheral blood, obtained on day 0 of AZD1222 vaccination. These receptors were obtained from an adult in good health. CDR3s include the opening cysteine and the closing phenylalanine or tryptophan. The order of the fields is J gene, V gene, CDR3 protein.

j_call: TRBJ1-2; v_call: TRBV5-4; cdr3_aa: CASSLGPYYTF
j_call: TRBJ1-1; v_call: TRBV7-2; cdr3_aa: CASSLAVRSEAFF
j_call: TRBJ2-7; v_call: TRBV3-1/TRBV3-2; cdr3_aa: CASSQFRGRLSYEQYF
j_call: TRBJ1-2; v_call: TRBV12-3/TRBV12-4; cdr3_aa: CASSRDRNYGYTF
j_call: TRBJ2-1; v_call: TRBV21-1; cdr3_aa: CASSNARTGGSYNEQFF
j_call: TRBJ1-2; v_call: TRBV5-1; cdr3_aa: CASSFQPPYGYTF
j_call: TRBJ1-1; v_call: TRBV2; cdr3_aa: CASRQVLTEAFF
j_call: TRBJ1-6; v_call: TRBV29-1; cdr3_aa: CSAKDGGHSPLHF
j_call: TRBJ2-2; v_call: TRBV11-1; cdr3_aa: CASSFRPQGSTGELFF
j_call: TRBJ1-1; v_call: TRBV5-7; cdr3_aa: CASSLRLRKAFF
j_call: TRBJ2-7; v_call: TRBV15; cdr3_aa: CATSSPGKMGSYEQYF
j_call: TRBJ2-1; v_call: TRBV4-2; cdr3_aa: CASSQFSGLASNEQFF
j_call: TRBJ2-1; v_call: TRBV4-3; cdr3_aa: CASSQDTPGGGRNEQFF
j_call: TRBJ1-1; v_call: TRBV5-6; cdr3_aa: CASSFAGPRGAEAFF
j_call: TRBJ1-2; v_call: TRBV18; cdr3_aa: CASSPGQGDGYTF
j_call: TRBJ2-7; v_call: TRBV5-1; cdr3_aa: CASSQWKEGSYEQYF
j_call: TRBJ1-1; v_call: TRBV6-1; cdr3_aa: CASTEKGGSEAFF
j_call: TRBJ1-3; v_call: TRBV5-1; cdr3_aa: CASSSGQASGNTIYF
j_call: TRBJ2-7; v_call: TRBV4-1; cdr3_aa: CASSQEVPSSYEQYF
j_call: TRBJ1-5; v_call: TRBV7-2; cdr3_aa: CASSFQGVGGQPQHF
j_call: TRBJ2-4; v_call: TRBV19; cdr3_aa: CASSKRLLAKNIQYF
j_call: TRBJ2-5; v_call: TRBV11-3; cdr3_aa: CASSLRGQGGETQYF
j_call: TRBJ2-5; v_call: TRBV15; cdr3_aa: CATSRDRWYQETQYF
j_call: TRBJ1-4; v_call: TRBV7-2; cdr3_aa: CASSSARGLTNEKLFF
j_call: TRBJ1-1; v_call: TRBV5-4; cdr3_aa: CASSLAGALGNTEAFF
j_call: TRBJ2-5; v_call: TRBV10-3; cdr3_aa: CAISVDRGQETQYF
j_call: TRBJ1-2; v_call: TRBV27; cdr3_aa: CASSQGGGYTF
j_call: TRBJ2-3; v_call: TRBV5-1; cdr3_aa: CASSLWGSSGTDTQYF
j_call: TRBJ2-7; v_call: TRBV4-2; cdr3_aa: CASSQGTGEDYEQYF
j_call: TRBJ2-3; v_call: TRBV7-9; cdr3_aa: CASSRGLAGAVGDTQYF
j_call: TRBJ1-2; v_call: TRBV7-2; cdr3_aa: CASSPRTGGDYGYTF
j_call: TRBJ1-2; v_call: TRBV6-5; cdr3_aa: CASRGQSFYGYTF
j_call: TRBJ2-1; v_call: TRBV27; cdr3_aa: CASSFRDSRIDEQFF